This section outlines one TCR beta chain sequence together with its context. Its antigen is still unknown. These data originate in a study of response to subunit inactivated influenza vaccine. General study points: That few new T cells are recruited by each seasonal influenza vaccination was the authors' suggestion.

TCRdb reanalysed the RT-PCR reads using MiXCR and keeps one entry per CDR3 protein. The sample carries 800,000 or so distinct CDR3 sequences, around 20% recorded once. Germline assignment: CDR1 SQVTM and CDR2 ANQGSEA. The germline V and J ends were trimmed by 7 bases and 0 bases, with 6 bases remaining between them. This CDR3 region has 11 residues. The sample consisted of PBMCs from blood, taken 5 days after vaccination. The TCR originated in a middle-aged man who received an inactivated influenza vaccine. The chain uses TRBV29-1 and TRBJ1-1; D ambiguous. CDR3 bases: TGCAGCGCCCTGATGAACACTGAAGCTTTCTTT. Amino acid sequence: CSALMNTEAFF.